The T cell receptor (beta chain) under discussion was sequenced for a study of metastatic and nonmetastatic thyroid tumors. The sample holds one count of this clone. Among the patients, none had received any treatment before thyroid surgery. From the PCR reads, TCRdb re-called clones with MiXCR. The data contain about 27,000 clones, 15% to 20% of them singletons. CDR1 MDHEN and CDR2 SYDVKM come from the germline V gene. Deletions cut 6 bases from V and 0 bases from J, with 14 bases between. The CDR3 length is 15 residues. Sequencing input: blood. The sequence derives from a male donor with papillary thyroid cancer or a benign thyroid nodule (not recorded which). Some clones in this sample may be carry-over from other donors' samples. The chain carries TRBV28 and TRBJ1-1; no clear D gene. CDR3 amino acids: CASSGPDLMNTEAFF. In DNA, the CDR3 is TGTGCCAGCAGCGGGCCGGACCTTATGAACACTGAAGCTTTCTTT.